Sequencing of this T cell receptor (beta chain) was carried out in a study of T cell clonality in common variable immunodeficiency (dated by TCRdb to about 2015). Points the paper makes about the study in general: The authors noted that sequencing repertoires of T cell subpopulations would be needed to clarify what caused the increased clonality in CVID. Even though DNA input was equal, the average per sample came to approximately 74,000 unique sequences for controls compared with about 31,547 for CVID samples. Increased TCRbeta clonality was found in CVID subjects compared with healthy controls (t-test p = 0.018), with the increase being most characteristic of about a third of subjects. CVID TCRbeta sequences were reported to have fewer deletions and N-nucleotide insertions and to lack highly modified clones with 13 or more V deletions. Healthy controls shared more TCRbeta clones with each other than CVID subjects shared among themselves (p < 0.0001). Correlations of repertoire features with clinical complications were constrained by heterogeneity among patients within the CVID cohort.

Most of the CVID patients and most of the healthy controls were of Caucasian heritage. Heparinized peripheral whole blood samples of about 4.5 to 8.5 ml were obtained from each donor. Genomic DNA from adults with common variable immune deficiency (CVID) and from healthy adult controls was used for sequencing of TCRbeta CDR3 repertoires. A total of some 22 healthy adult volunteers (approximately 12 female and 10 or so male; age range about 20 to 70 years, mean age about 33) were included in the control group. To isolate peripheral blood mononuclear cells, diluted blood was subjected to density centrifugation over Hypaque 1077 or Ficoll-Paque. Genomic DNA was obtained from unsorted mononuclear cells through either Qiagen column purification or a centrifugation-based method. There are many counts of this clone. This receptor's antigen is unknown. The CDR3 extends 3 residues past the end of the read, so its final part is completed from the germline J gene.

For sequencing, equivalent amounts of genomic DNA were input from CVID and control samples. For every sample, a 60 bp segment covering the rearranged TCRbeta CDR3 region was amplified and then sequenced. TCRbeta amplification used the immunoSEQ assay, a bias-corrected multiplex PCR with high-throughput sequencing. As for the authors' bioinformatics: Every unique nucleotide sequence was considered a clone and was annotated with V, D and J genes, copy number and frequency. Sequences were labeled productive if in frame, and non-productive if out of frame or containing stop codons. As previously described, clonality was calculated on the basis of Shannon's entropy. The predicted amino acid sequences of productive clones were used to derive the mean CDR3 Kyte-Doolittle hydropathy. Using the R hclust function, scaled V gene usage was clustered hierarchically with Manhattan distance and complete linkage. To assess clone sharing by CDR3 amino acid sequence, 12 repertoires per group were resampled over 100 rounds. Repertoires were searched for roughly 70 published EBV-specific and a few hundred published CMV-specific TCRbeta sequences. Analysis left out a couple of CVID samples that produced under 10,000 sequences, so roughly 45 CVID repertoires remained. What TCRdb holds here is the immuneACCESS table cut down to in-frame rearrangements. Part of the clones is not present; checked against another copy, under half of the missing clones reflect an unresolved V gene, and the others are unexplained. The DNA was the basis for D and trimming; V, J and clone size are from that table. The data for this sample show fewer than 60,000 clones, each detected more than once. The ten biggest clones cover just over 2% of the sample.

V is clipped by 4 bases and J by 7 bases, and the sequence between their germline boundaries is 16 bases long. The CDR3 covers 15 residues, taking in both the cysteine and the phenylalanine. The DNA shown is the part of the CDR3 that was read: 36 bases, in frame from base 1. Sequences KGHSH (CDR1) and LQKENI (CDR2) are obtained from the germline V gene. The rearranged segments are TRBV18 and TRBJ1-4; the D gene remains uncertain. The sequence came from a person aged 18 to 69 in good health. The sequenced material came from peripheral blood mononuclear cells. The encoded CDR3 is CASSLEIQSGEKLFF. The CDR3 bases that were read are TGTGCCAGCTCACTCGAAATCCAATCGGGTGAAAAA.